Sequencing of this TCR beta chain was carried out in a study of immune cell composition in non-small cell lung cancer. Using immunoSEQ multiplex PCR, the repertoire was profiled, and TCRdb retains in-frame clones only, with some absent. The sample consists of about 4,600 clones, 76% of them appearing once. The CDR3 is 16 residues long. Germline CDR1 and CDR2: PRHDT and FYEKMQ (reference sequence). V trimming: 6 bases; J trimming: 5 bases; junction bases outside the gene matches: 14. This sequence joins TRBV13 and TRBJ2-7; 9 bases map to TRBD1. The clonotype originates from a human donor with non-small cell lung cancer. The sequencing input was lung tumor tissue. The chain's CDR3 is CASSNEPGQGRDEQYF. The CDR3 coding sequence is TGTGCCAGCAGTAACGAACCGGGACAGGGAAGAGACGAGCAGTACTTC.